This paragraph reports one TCR beta chain. The sample originates from a study of response to subunit inactivated influenza vaccine. MiXCR, run by TCRdb on the RT-PCR reads, gives a single entry per CDR3 protein. This sample has more than 450,000 distinct CDR3 sequences, with around 10% found just once. The germline V and J ends were trimmed by 4 bases and 2 bases, with 12 bases remaining between them. There are 15 residues in the CDR3. Germline-derived CDR1 and CDR2 are MDHEN and SYDVKM. This sample was shared with a second study, whose subject was T cells expressing NK-cell markers. Per that study: Making the TCR beta cDNA relied on 5'RACE template switching with UMIs. Within the sequenced cohort of eight donors, seven exhibited HCMV seropositivity and one was seronegative.

Source: PBMCs from blood, taken on the day of vaccination. The chain joins TRBV28 to TRBJ1-5; D is perhaps TRBD1 (6 bases). This sequence originates from a man in his forties or fifties who received an inactivated influenza vaccine. The CDR3 nucleotides are TGTGCCAGCAGTTACAGGGTTCTCGGCAATCAGCCCCAGCATTTT. Amino acids: CASSYRVLGNQPQHF.